The 2 T cell receptor beta chains reported below all come from one sample, sequenced in a study of T cell clonotyping in hematopoietic cell transplantation. The method was immunoSEQ multiplex PCR; TCRdb's version includes in-frame clones alone and lacks a portion of them. The profile shows about 50,000 clones, approximately 90% of them singletons. The sample's time point: recipient sample about 28 days before transplant, after cytoreduction. This specimen was peripheral blood mononuclear cells, taken before stem cell transplant. The receptor set was obtained from a man in his 60s with biphenotypic leukemia. Some clones in this sample may be carry-over from other donors' samples.

The chain carries TRBV11-3 and TRBJ2-1; D possibly corresponds to TRBD2 (5 bases). Germline V CDR1 and CDR2: SGHNT, YENEEA. This CDR3 is built from 15 residues. The V gene lost 5 bases and the J gene lost 7 bases, with 18 bases spanning the gap. The CDR3 DNA follows: TGTGCCAGCAGCCCCAGCACTAGAAGTACGAATGAGCAGTTCTTC. Encoded protein: CASSPSTRSTNEQFF.

The chain recombines TRBV7-6 with TRBJ2-7, with D uncertain. Germline CDR1 is SGHVS and CDR2 is FNYEAQ. The CDR3 totals 13 residues. The V gene lost 0 bases and the J gene lost 4 bases, with 7 bases spanning the gap. CDR3 residues: CASSLARGYEQYF. The CDR3 region has the DNA TGTGCCAGCAGCTTAGCGCGTGGGTACGAGCAGTACTTC.